The 17 T cell receptor beta chains in this list originate from one sample, sequenced in a study of human T cells and chemical hapten exposure. TCRdb re-called the RACE reads with MiXCR, one entry per CDR3 protein. The sample includes 70,000 to 95,000 distinct CDR3 sequences, 6.5% to 8% of them seen just once. Time point: patch test 2, 6 weeks after DPC sensitization. The treatment is: therapeutic diphenylcyclopropenone sensitization with weekly scalp DPC. The sample here was whole blood, taken in connection with sensitization to the hapten diphenylcyclopropenone (DPC). These receptors came from a woman aged 25 to 39 with alopecia areata. Some clones in this sample may be carry-over from other donors' samples.

This clonotype has ten or more counts. The chain employs TRBV25-1 and TRBJ2-5; TRBD2 might be the D (6 bases). V lost 1 base, J lost 2 bases, and 23 bases lay in between. The CDR3 spans 19 residues. CDR1 and CDR2 (germline): MGHDK, SYGVNS. The DNA of the CDR3 is TGTGCCAGCAGTGAATCCCAGCTAGCGTTGGAAGATCCTCAAGAGACCCAGTACTTC. The encoded protein is CASSESQLALEDPQETQYF.

This clonotype was seen ten or more times. This chain joins TRBV2 and TRBJ1-1, with TRBD1 matching 7 bases. V shed 9 bases, J shed 1 base, and the junction held 8 bases outside the gene matches. Germline V gene sequence: CDR1 SNHLY, CDR2 FYNNEI. This CDR3 has 14 residues. In DNA form, the CDR3 reads TGTGCCAGTGGATGGGGACAGAGGAACACTGAAGCTTTCTTT. This codes for CASGWGQRNTEAFF.

This clonotype was counted ten times or more. J is TRBJ1-6 and V is TRBV20-1, with D possibly being TRBD1 (5 bases). Per the germline V gene, CDR1 is DFQATT and CDR2 is SNEGSKA (reference sequence). This CDR3 is built from 15 residues. V lost 3 bases and J lost 13, with 22 bases in between. The chain's CDR3 is CSASDPGRLILPLHF. CDR3 sequence (DNA): TGCAGTGCTAGTGATCCGGGACGTTTAATTCTTCCCCTCCACTTT.

This rearrangement joins TRBV30 to TRBJ1-2; 9 bases map to TRBD1. Germline V lookup: CDR1 GTSNPN, CDR2 SVGIG (reference sequence). V shed 5 bases and J 1 base; nucleotides not matched to a gene: 2. CDR3 length: 13 amino acids. The CDR3 protein is CAWGTGFNYGYTF. CDR3 coding DNA: TGTGCCTGGGGGACAGGGTTTAACTATGGCTACACCTTC. Together with reference TRBV30 and TRBJ1-2, the CDR3 gives the full variable domain: SQTIHQWPATLVQPVGSPLSLECTVEGTSNPNLYWYRQAAGRGLQLLFYSVGIGQISSEVPQNLSASRPQDRQFILSSKKLLLSDSGFYLCAWGTGFNYGYTFGSGTRLTVV.

This chain connects TRBV7-9 to TRBJ1-2; a weak D match, TRBD1 (5 bases). V dropped 8 bases and J dropped 3 bases, with 13 bases sitting between them. The CDR3 is 13 residues long. CDR1 and CDR2 from the germline V gene are SEHNR and FQNEAQ (reference sequence). CDR3 bases: TGTGCCAGCTGGGGCCAGGGAGACTATGGCTACACCTTC. Translation: CASWGQGDYGYTF.

This clonotype was counted between two and nine times. V usage is TRBV6-1 and J usage is TRBJ1-3; D is perhaps TRBD1 (5 bases). Germline V CDR1 and CDR2: MNHNS, SASEGT. Trimming shortened V by 2 bases and J by 0 bases, and 11 bases separated the two germline ends. The CDR3 runs to 16 residues. CDR3 loop: CASSEWTTYSGNTIYF. CDR3 bases: TGTGCCAGCAGTGAATGGACAACATACTCTGGAAACACCATATATTTT.

The chain combines TRBV12-5 with TRBJ1-5; D call uncertain. The CDR3 has 13 amino acids. The V gene's germline CDR1 is LGHNT and CDR2 FRNRAP. Deletions cut 7 bases from V and 3 bases from J, with 10 bases between. The CDR3 reads CASVLSINQPQHF. DNA of the CDR3: TGTGCTAGTGTCCTGTCCATCAATCAGCCCCAGCATTTT.

This clonotype was picked up a small number of times. V gene TRBV10-3 combines with J gene TRBJ1-6, with D possibly matching TRBD1 (6 bases). This CDR3 comprises 14 residues. Trimming removed 4 bases from V and 5 bases from J, with 9 bases in between. Germline V gene sequence: CDR1 ENHRY, CDR2 SYGVKD. The CDR3 region has the DNA TGTGCCATCAGTGGGACAGAGAATAATTCACCCCTCCACTTT. Translated: CAISGTENNSPLHF.

This clonotype occurred many times. This chain uses TRBV2 with TRBJ1-2; 7 nucleotides match TRBD1. The CDR3 runs to 13 residues. Germline V gives CDR1 SNHLY, CDR2 FYNNEI. The junction had 7 bases not matched to a gene; V was cut back by 8 bases and J by 4 bases. CDR3 DNA: TGTGCCAGCGGGACAGACCGAGTCTATGGCTACACCTTC. Translated: CASGTDRVYGYTF.

There are a few counts of this clonotype. The chain employs TRBV15 and TRBJ1-4, with D uncertain. Germline V CDR1 and CDR2: LNHNV, YYDKDF (reference sequence). The CDR3 runs 17 residues. Trimming removed 4 bases at V and 7 bases at J, with 22 bases between. CDR3 residues: CATSTTEDEGLGEKLFF. For the CDR3, the DNA is TGTGCCACCAGCACAACAGAGGATGAAGGGTTAGGTGAAAAACTGTTTTTT.

Only a few counts were recorded for this clonotype. V usage is TRBV20-1 and J usage is TRBJ2-7; 12 positions match TRBD2. This CDR3 has 15 amino acids. Germline V lookup: CDR1 DFQATT, CDR2 SNEGSKA (reference sequence). Germline trimming cut 5 bases from V and 3 bases from J; bases unmatched to any gene: 8. The CDR3 DNA is TGCAGTGCTGGGACTGGACTAGCGGGGATCTACGAGCAGTACTTC. Translation: CSAGTGLAGIYEQYF.

The chain combines TRBV12-5 with TRBJ2-1; 12 nucleotides align to TRBD2. The CDR3 consists of 17 residues. Germline V gives CDR1 LGHNT, CDR2 FRNRAP. V lost 2 bases and J lost 4; bases outside the gene matches: 6. The CDR3 reads CASGLPSTSGGYNEQFF. CDR3 nucleotide sequence: TGTGCTAGTGGTTTGCCTTCGACTAGCGGGGGTTACAATGAGCAGTTCTTC.

The sample holds a few counts of this clonotype. The chain couples TRBV19 to TRBJ2-1; 14 nucleotides agree with TRBD2. V lost 3 bases to trimming and J lost 1 base; unmatched junction nucleotides: 8. The CDR3 consists of 19 residues. Germline V gene lookup returns CDR1 LNHDA and CDR2 SQIVND (reference sequence). This CDR3 reads CASSMTSGGAMESYNEQFF. CDR3 DNA sequence: TGTGCCAGTAGTATGACTAGCGGGGGGGCCATGGAGTCCTACAATGAGCAGTTCTTC.

This clonotype showed up many times. The chain has TRBV3-1 and TRBJ2-3, with 7 bases aligning to TRBD2. With V trimmed by 1 base and J by 1 base, 2 bases remained unmatched. CDR1 is LGHDT, CDR2 YNNKEL, per germline (reference sequence). CDR3 length: 15 amino acids. As DNA, the CDR3 is TGTGCCAGCAGCCAAGCAGGACTAGGCACAGATACGCAGTATTTT. It is translated as CASSQAGLGTDTQYF.

This chain links TRBV11-2 with TRBJ1-1, with a weak D call TRBD1 (5 bases). The CDR3 length is 19 residues. CDR1 is SGHAT and CDR2 is FQNNGV in the germline V gene. V lost 0 bases and J 3 bases, leaving 23 bases between the germline ends. CDR3: CASSLDGPPVWRDDTEAFF. Here the CDR3 DNA reads TGTGCCAGCAGCTTAGATGGACCCCCCGTTTGGCGGGACGACACTGAAGCTTTCTTT.

This clonotype was counted a few times. The chain uses TRBV6-5 and TRBJ2-3, with TRBD2 matching over 8 bases. The germline V gene has CDR1 MNHEY and CDR2 SVGAGI. CDR3 length: 15 residues. The J segment lost 5 bases and the V segment lost 6 bases, leaving 10 bases of the junction unmatched. This CDR3 reads CASRGTRGGVDTQYF. The CDR3 DNA follows: TGTGCCAGCAGAGGCACTCGGGGGGGCGTAGATACGCAGTATTTT.

This clonotype was observed a few times. The J gene is TRBJ1-2, the V gene TRBV20-1; tentatively, D is TRBD1 (5 bases). The CDR3 consists of 13 residues. Per the germline V gene, CDR1 is DFQATT and CDR2 is SNEGSKA (reference sequence). Trimming took 3 bases from V and 7 from J, leaving 15 bases between them. Here the CDR3 DNA reads TGCAGTGCTAGGGTACAGACCACAGGTGGCTACACCTTC. Translating it yields CSARVQTTGGYTF.